The rows below give T cell receptor beta chains drawn from one sample of a study of T cells after yellow fever vaccination. TCRdb reprocessed the 5' RACE reads with MiXCR, giving one entry per CDR3 protein. Among 65,000 to 90,000 distinct CDR3 sequences, less than 15% were seen once, and the ten largest hold 20% to 25%. This specimen was CD8+ T cells not binding an NS4B(214-222) dextramer, sorted from PBMCs, taken approximately 20 days after the first yellow fever vaccination. Receptor source: a man aged 18 to 30 who received the YFV17D yellow fever vaccine. Both conserved end residues are part of each CDR3. Each record gives: V gene, J gene, clone size, D gene, CDR3 protein, CDR3 DNA. D genes are given only for firm matches. Size values are once, few and many counts, or a class for expanded clones, and some rows have none.

V: TRBV5-5
J: TRBJ2-3
size: many
D: TRBD2
CDR3: CASSRGGDTQYF
DNA: TGTGCCAGCAGCCGGGGGGGGGATACGCAGTATTTT

V: TRBV19
J: TRBJ1-1
size: few
D: -
CDR3: CASNTYGGDTEAFF
DNA: TGTGCCAGTAACACCTATGGGGGAGACACTGAAGCTTTCTTT

V: TRBV14
J: TRBJ2-7
size: few
D: -
CDR3: CASSQYGTRSYEQYF
DNA: TGTGCCAGCAGCCAATATGGAACCCGCTCCTACGAGCAGTACTTC

V: TRBV9
J: TRBJ1-2
size: few
D: -
CDR3: CASSATGTPAGYGYTF
DNA: TGTGCCAGCAGCGCAACAGGGACCCCGGCTGGTTATGGCTACACCTTC

V: TRBV4-1
J: TRBJ2-2
size: few
D: TRBD2
CDR3: CASSYSGGDTGELFF
DNA: TGCGCCAGCAGTTATAGCGGGGGCGACACCGGGGAGCTGTTTTTT

V: TRBV10-1
J: TRBJ2-7
size: many
D: TRBD1
CDR3: CASSESGQGGEQYF
DNA: TGCGCCAGCAGTGAGTCGGGACAGGGAGGCGAGCAGTACTTC

V: TRBV27
J: TRBJ2-5
size: few
D: -
CDR3: CATSGSPGPQETQYF
DNA: TGTGCCACCTCGGGTTCCCCAGGGCCCCAAGAGACCCAGTACTTC

V: TRBV5-1
J: TRBJ2-1
size: few
D: TRBD2
CDR3: CASSEGTSGGNEQFF
DNA: TGCGCCAGCAGCGAGGGGACTAGCGGGGGGAATGAGCAGTTCTTC

V: TRBV7-2
J: TRBJ2-3
size: -
D: -
CDR3: CASSLGRGLDLTDTQYF
DNA: TGTGCCAGCAGCTTAGGGAGGGGCTTGGATCTCACAGATACGCAGTATTTT

V: TRBV12-3/TRBV12-4
J: TRBJ2-5
size: few
D: TRBD1
CDR3: CASSTQGAQGKTQYF
DNA: TGTGCCAGCAGTACTCAGGGGGCGCAGGGAAAGACCCAGTACTTC

V: TRBV10-3
J: TRBJ1-2
size: -
D: -
CDR3: CAMSPGTGDGYTF
DNA: TGTGCCATGAGTCCCGGGACGGGGGATGGCTACACCTTC

V: TRBV7-9
J: TRBJ2-1
size: few
D: -
CDR3: CASSPVREQFF
DNA: TGTGCCAGCAGCCCCGTCCGGGAGCAGTTCTTC

V: TRBV9
J: TRBJ2-1
size: many
D: -
CDR3: CASSPSTSNEQFF
DNA: TGTGCCAGCAGCCCGTCAACTTCCAATGAGCAGTTCTTC

V: TRBV4-1
J: TRBJ2-1
size: few
D: -
CDR3: CASSQVGLRGEQFF
DNA: TGCGCCAGCAGCCAAGTTGGCCTCCGCGGTGAGCAGTTCTTC

V: TRBV13
J: TRBJ2-1
size: -
D: -
CDR3: CASSHSSFAYNEQFF
DNA: TGTGCCAGCAGCCATTCGAGCTTCGCATACAATGAGCAGTTCTTC

V: TRBV6-5
J: TRBJ2-2
size: -
D: -
CDR3: CASSYAATGELFF
DNA: TGTGCCAGCAGTTACGCGGCCACCGGGGAGCTGTTTTTT

V: TRBV12-3/TRBV12-4
J: TRBJ2-5
size: -
D: -
CDR3: CASSFYLETQYF
DNA: TGTGCCAGCAGTTTTTATTTGGAGACCCAGTACTTC

V: TRBV11-3
J: TRBJ2-1
size: -
D: TRBD2
CDR3: CASSLMLAGGPNNEQFF
DNA: TGTGCCAGCAGCTTAATGCTAGCGGGGGGGCCGAACAATGAGCAGTTCTTC

V: TRBV5-5
J: TRBJ2-3
size: few
D: TRBD1
CDR3: CASSLSGTGGLTDTQYF
DNA: TGTGCCAGCAGCTTGAGCGGGACAGGGGGCCTCACAGATACGCAGTATTTT

V: TRBV21-1
J: TRBJ2-1
size: few
D: -
CDR3: CASSKGFVEQFF
DNA: TGTGCCAGCAGCAAAGGGTTTGTTGAGCAGTTCTTC

V: TRBV7-3
J: TRBJ1-1
size: -
D: -
CDR3: CASSLGYTGKNTEAFF
DNA: TGTGCCAGCAGCTTGGGATATACAGGGAAGAACACTGAAGCTTTCTTT

V: TRBV4-3
J: TRBJ1-1
size: few
D: -
CDR3: CASSQGAPENTEAFF
DNA: TGCGCCAGCAGCCAAGGGGCCCCTGAGAACACTGAAGCTTTCTTT

V: TRBV4-1
J: TRBJ1-2
size: -
D: -
CDR3: CASSQAKPLYGYTF
DNA: TGCGCCAGCAGCCAAGCTAAACCCCTTTATGGCTACACCTTC

V: TRBV6-2/TRBV6-3
J: TRBJ1-2
size: -
D: -
CDR3: CASSYIRGHGGYTF
DNA: TGTGCCAGCAGTTACATCAGGGGCCACGGTGGCTACACCTTC

V: TRBV7-9
J: TRBJ2-3
size: few
D: -
CDR3: CASSSWTGRADTQYF
DNA: TGTGCCAGCAGCTCCTGGACGGGTCGGGCCGATACGCAGTATTTT

V: TRBV20-1
J: TRBJ2-3
size: -
D: -
CDR3: CSARGLGIRTDTQYF
DNA: TGCAGTGCTAGGGGGTTGGGTATTCGAACAGATACGCAGTATTTT

V: TRBV7-9
J: TRBJ2-5
size: few
D: -
CDR3: CASSLLRLEGQETQYF
DNA: TGTGCCAGCAGCTTATTACGGCTAGAGGGTCAAGAGACCCAGTACTTC

V: TRBV20-1
J: TRBJ1-6
size: -
D: -
CDR3: CSAHYSPLHF
DNA: TGCAGTGCTCACTATTCACCCCTCCACTTT

V: TRBV28
J: TRBJ2-1
size: few
D: -
CDR3: CASSLVSRRVNEQFF
DNA: TGTGCCAGCAGCCTCGTTTCCCGGCGCGTAAATGAGCAGTTCTTC

V: TRBV25-1
J: TRBJ2-2
size: -
D: -
CDR3: CASGGTLGGELFF
DNA: TGTGCCAGCGGAGGCACCTTAGGCGGGGAGCTGTTTTTT

V: TRBV6-5
J: TRBJ2-3
size: few
D: -
CDR3: CASSYGSLDTQYF
DNA: TGTGCCAGCAGTTATGGGTCCCTAGATACGCAGTATTTT

V: TRBV7-9
J: TRBJ2-6
size: few
D: -
CDR3: CASSLGQSGANVLTF
DNA: TGTGCCAGCAGCTTAGGGCAATCTGGGGCCAACGTCCTGACTTTC

V: TRBV9
J: TRBJ2-2
size: few
D: TRBD2
CDR3: CASSGLTSGFAGELFF
DNA: TGTGCCAGCAGCGGGCTAACTAGCGGGTTCGCCGGGGAGCTGTTTTTT

V: TRBV4-1
J: TRBJ2-5
size: -
D: -
CDR3: CASSLTSGVRGETQYF
DNA: TGCGCCAGCAGCCTCACATCAGGGGTTCGGGGAGAGACCCAGTACTTC

V: TRBV4-1
J: TRBJ2-3
size: few
D: -
CDR3: CASSQDQGLVGTDTQYF
DNA: TGCGCCAGCAGCCAAGATCAAGGGCTGGTAGGCACAGATACGCAGTATTTT

V: TRBV11-2
J: TRBJ2-7
size: few
D: -
CDR3: CASRPPGYFSYEQYF
DNA: TGTGCCAGCAGACCACCGGGCTACTTCTCCTACGAGCAGTACTTC

V: TRBV6-6
J: TRBJ2-7
size: few
D: -
CDR3: CASSEWPHEQYF
DNA: TGTGCCAGCTCCGAGTGGCCCCACGAGCAGTACTTC

V: TRBV29-1
J: TRBJ2-7
size: many
D: -
CDR3: CSVTGQGEQYF
DNA: TGCAGCGTTACGGGGCAAGGTGAGCAGTACTTC

V: TRBV11-2
J: TRBJ1-5
size: -
D: -
CDR3: CASSLNNGFGQPQHF
DNA: TGTGCCAGCAGCTTAAACAACGGATTCGGACAGCCCCAGCATTTT

V: TRBV4-3
J: TRBJ1-2
size: -
D: -
CDR3: CASSPAEGYGYTF
DNA: TGCGCCAGCAGTCCCGCTGAGGGCTATGGCTACACCTTC

V: TRBV7-3
J: TRBJ2-2
size: -
D: TRBD2
CDR3: CATSLIRGGKAGELFF
DNA: TGTGCCACCAGCTTAATTCGGGGGGGCAAGGCCGGGGAGCTGTTTTTT

V: TRBV5-1
J: TRBJ2-1
size: -
D: TRBD2
CDR3: CASSYSSGEQFF
DNA: TGCGCCAGCAGCTACTCTAGCGGCGAGCAGTTCTTC

V: TRBV12-3/TRBV12-4
J: TRBJ2-3
size: -
D: -
CDR3: CASSSLGGALARDTDTQYF
DNA: TGTGCCAGCAGTTCCCTAGGCGGGGCCCTAGCGCGCGACACTGATACGCAGTATTTT

V: TRBV20-1
J: TRBJ1-1
size: few
D: -
CDR3: CSAGGTHRGAEAFF
DNA: TGCAGTGCTGGCGGGACCCACAGAGGGGCTGAAGCTTTCTTT

V: TRBV25-1
J: TRBJ1-5
size: -
D: -
CDR3: CASSSWAQPQHF
DNA: TGTGCCAGCTCTTCGTGGGCCCAGCCCCAGCATTTT

V: TRBV4-2
J: TRBJ2-1
size: -
D: -
CDR3: CASSQELGTAYNEQFF
DNA: TGTGCCAGCAGCCAAGAACTGGGCACTGCCTACAATGAGCAGTTCTTC